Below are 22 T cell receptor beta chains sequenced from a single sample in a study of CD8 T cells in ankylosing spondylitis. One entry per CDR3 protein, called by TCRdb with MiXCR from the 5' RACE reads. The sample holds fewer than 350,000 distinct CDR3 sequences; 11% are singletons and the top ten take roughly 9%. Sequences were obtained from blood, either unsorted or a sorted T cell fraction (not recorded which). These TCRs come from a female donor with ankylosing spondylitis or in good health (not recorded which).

CDR3 DNA sequence: TGTGCCAGCAGCTTTTCAACGAACACCGGGGAGCTGTTTTTT. This encodes CASSFSTNTGELFF. The genes are TRBV11-3 and TRBJ2-2; D is uncertain. The germline V gene encodes CDR1 SGHNT and CDR2 YENEEA. Trimming shortened V by 3 bases and J by 0 bases, and 5 bases separated the two germline ends. This CDR3 is built from 14 residues. Based on the CDR3 plus reference TRBV11-3 and TRBJ2-2, the full variable domain is EAGVVQSPRYKIIEKKQPVAFWCNPISGHNTLYWYLQNLGQGPELLIRYENEEAVDDSQLPKDRFSAERLKGVDSTLKIQPAELGDSAVYLCASSFSTNTGELFFGEGSRLTVL.

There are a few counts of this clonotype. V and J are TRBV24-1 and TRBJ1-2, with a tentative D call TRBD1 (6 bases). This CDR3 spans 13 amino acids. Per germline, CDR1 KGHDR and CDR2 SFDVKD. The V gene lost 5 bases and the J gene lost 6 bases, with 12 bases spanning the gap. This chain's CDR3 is CATSVTTGNGYTF. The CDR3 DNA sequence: TGTGCCACCAGTGTCACCACAGGGAATGGCTACACCTTC.

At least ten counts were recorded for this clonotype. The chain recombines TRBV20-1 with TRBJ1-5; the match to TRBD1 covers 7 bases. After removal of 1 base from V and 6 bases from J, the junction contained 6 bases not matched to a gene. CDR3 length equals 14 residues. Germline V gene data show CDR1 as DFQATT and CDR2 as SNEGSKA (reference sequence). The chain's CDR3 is CSARGDRAGQPQHF. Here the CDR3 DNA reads TGCAGTGCTAGAGGAGACAGGGCAGGTCAGCCCCAGCATTTT.

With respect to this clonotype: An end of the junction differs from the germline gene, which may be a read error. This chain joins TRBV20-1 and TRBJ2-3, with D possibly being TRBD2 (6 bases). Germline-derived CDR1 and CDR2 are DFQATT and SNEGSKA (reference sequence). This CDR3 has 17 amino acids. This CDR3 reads CCASAGRRDLHTDTQYF. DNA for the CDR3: TGCTGTGCTAGCGCAGGAAGGCGGGACCTACACACAGATACGCAGTATTTT.

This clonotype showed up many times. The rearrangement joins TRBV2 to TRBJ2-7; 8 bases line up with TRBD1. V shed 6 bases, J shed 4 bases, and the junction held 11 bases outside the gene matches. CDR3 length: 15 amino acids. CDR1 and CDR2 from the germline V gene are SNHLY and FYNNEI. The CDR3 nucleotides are TGTGCCAGCAGGAGGGGACAGGCATCCCTATACGAGCAGTACTTC. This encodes CASRRGQASLYEQYF.

This CDR3 is CATSRDPAPGMNEQFF. CDR3 DNA sequence: TGTGCCACCAGCAGAGATCCGGCCCCGGGGATGAATGAGCAGTTCTTC. The genes are TRBV15 and TRBJ2-1; D might be TRBD2 (5 bases). V was shortened by 0 bases and J by 7 bases, with 16 bases between the two germline ends. CDR1 is LNHNV and CDR2 is YYDKDF in the germline V gene (reference sequence). The CDR3 loop spans 16 amino acids.

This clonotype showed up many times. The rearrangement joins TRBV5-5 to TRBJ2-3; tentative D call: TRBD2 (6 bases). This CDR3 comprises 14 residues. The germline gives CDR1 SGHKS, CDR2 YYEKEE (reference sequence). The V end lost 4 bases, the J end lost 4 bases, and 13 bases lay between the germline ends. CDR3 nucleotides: TGTGCCAGCAGCAACGGGGGAATGGCAGATACGCAGTATTTT. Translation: CASSNGGMADTQYF. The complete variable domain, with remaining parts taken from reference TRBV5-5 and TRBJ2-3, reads DAGVTQSPTHLIKTRGQQVTLRCSPISGHKSVSWYQQVLGQGPQFIFQYYEKEERGRGNFPDRFSARQFPNYSSELNVNALLLGDSALYLCASSNGGMADTQYFGPGTRLTVL.

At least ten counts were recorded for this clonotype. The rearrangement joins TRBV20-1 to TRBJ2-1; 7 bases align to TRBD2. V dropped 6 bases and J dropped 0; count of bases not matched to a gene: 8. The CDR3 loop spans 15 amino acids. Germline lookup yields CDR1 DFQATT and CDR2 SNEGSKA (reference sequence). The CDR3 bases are TGCAGTGCGCTCGCTAGCGGAGACTCCTACAATGAGCAGTTCTTC. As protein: CSALASGDSYNEQFF.

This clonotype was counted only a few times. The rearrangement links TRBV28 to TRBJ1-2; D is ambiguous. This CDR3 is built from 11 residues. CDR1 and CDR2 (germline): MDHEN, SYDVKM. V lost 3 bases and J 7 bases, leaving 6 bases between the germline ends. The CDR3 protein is CASSFLAGYTF. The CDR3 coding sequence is TGTGCCAGCAGTTTTTTGGCTGGCTACACCTTC.

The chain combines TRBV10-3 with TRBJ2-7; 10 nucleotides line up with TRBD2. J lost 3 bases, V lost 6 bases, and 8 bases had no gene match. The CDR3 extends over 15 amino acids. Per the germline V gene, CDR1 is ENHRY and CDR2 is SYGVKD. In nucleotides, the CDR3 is TGTGCCATCAGAGCGGGGGGGCTGCTAGTCTACGAGCAGTACTTC. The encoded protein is CAIRAGGLLVYEQYF.

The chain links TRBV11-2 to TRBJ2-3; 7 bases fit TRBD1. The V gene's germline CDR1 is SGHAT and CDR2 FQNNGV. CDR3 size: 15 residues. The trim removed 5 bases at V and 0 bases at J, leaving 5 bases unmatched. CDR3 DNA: TGTGCCAGCAGCGAGGACAGGCGAAGCACAGATACGCAGTATTTT. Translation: CASSEDRRSTDTQYF. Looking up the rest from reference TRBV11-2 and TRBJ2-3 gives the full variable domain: EAGVAQSPRYKIIEKRQSVAFWCNPISGHATLYWYQQILGQGPKLLIQFQNNGVVDDSQLPKDRFSAERLKGVDSTLKIQPAKLEDSAVYLCASSEDRRSTDTQYFGPGTRLTVL.

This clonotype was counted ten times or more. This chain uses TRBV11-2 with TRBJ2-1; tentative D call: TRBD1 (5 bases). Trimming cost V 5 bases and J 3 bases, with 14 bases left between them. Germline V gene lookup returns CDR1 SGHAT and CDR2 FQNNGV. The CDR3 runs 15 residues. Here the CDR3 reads CASSPEAGYYNEQFF. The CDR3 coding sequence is TGTGCCAGCAGCCCCGAGGCAGGGTACTACAATGAGCAGTTCTTC.

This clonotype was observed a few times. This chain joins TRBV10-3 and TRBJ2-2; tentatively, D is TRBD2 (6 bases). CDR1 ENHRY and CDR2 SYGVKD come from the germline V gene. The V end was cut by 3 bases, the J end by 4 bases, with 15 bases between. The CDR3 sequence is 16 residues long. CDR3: CAISETVSGATGELFF. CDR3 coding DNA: TGTGCCATCAGTGAAACTGTTAGCGGAGCCACCGGGGAGCTGTTTTTT.

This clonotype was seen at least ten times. DNA of the CDR3: TGTGCCAGCAGTGGGGGCACAGTCACCGGGGAGCTGTTTTTT. As protein: CASSGGTVTGELFF. This chain links TRBV28 with TRBJ2-2; possible D gene TRBD1, 6 bases. The CDR3 loop spans 14 amino acids. Germline-derived CDR1 and CDR2 are MDHEN and SYDVKM. V was cut by 5 bases and J by 4 bases, with 11 bases left in between.

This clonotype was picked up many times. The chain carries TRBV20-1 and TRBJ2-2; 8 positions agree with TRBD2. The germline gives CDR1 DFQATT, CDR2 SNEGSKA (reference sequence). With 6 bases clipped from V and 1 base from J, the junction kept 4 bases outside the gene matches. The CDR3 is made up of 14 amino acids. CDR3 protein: CSAKRGWNTGELFF. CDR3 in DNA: TGCAGTGCCAAGCGGGGGTGGAACACCGGGGAGCTGTTTTTT.

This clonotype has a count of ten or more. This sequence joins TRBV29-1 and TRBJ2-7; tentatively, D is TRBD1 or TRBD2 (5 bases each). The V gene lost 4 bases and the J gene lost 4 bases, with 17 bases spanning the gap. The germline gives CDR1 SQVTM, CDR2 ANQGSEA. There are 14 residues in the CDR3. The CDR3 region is CSVGVGTAGYEQYF. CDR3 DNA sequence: TGCAGCGTTGGAGTGGGGACGGCGGGTTACGAGCAGTACTTC.

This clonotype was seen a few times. CDR3 residues: CASSAQGRGEAFF. The CDR3 nucleotides read TGTGCCAGCTCCGCACAGGGTCGGGGTGAAGCTTTCTTT. This chain uses TRBV18 with TRBJ1-1, with D maybe TRBD1 (6 bases). This CDR3 is 13 amino acids long. Germline V gene data show CDR1 as KGHSH and CDR2 as LQKENI. V lost 6 bases and J lost 7, with 15 bases in between. Based on the CDR3 plus reference TRBV18 and TRBJ1-1, the full variable domain is NAGVMQNPRHLVRRRGQEARLRCSPMKGHSHVYWYRQLPEEGLKFMVYLQKENIIDESGMPKERFSAEFPKEGPSILRIQQVVRGDSAAYFCASSAQGRGEAFFGQGTRLTVV.

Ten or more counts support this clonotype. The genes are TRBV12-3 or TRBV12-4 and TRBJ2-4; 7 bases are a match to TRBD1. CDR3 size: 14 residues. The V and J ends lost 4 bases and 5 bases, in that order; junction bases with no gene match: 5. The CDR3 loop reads CASSSHTGENIQYF. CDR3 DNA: TGTGCCAGCAGTTCCCATACAGGGGAAAACATTCAGTACTTC.

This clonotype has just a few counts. The CDR3 protein is CASSLAIGTGNSPLHF. Here the CDR3 DNA reads TGTGCCAGCAGTTTAGCGATAGGGACAGGGAATTCACCCCTCCACTTT. The chain is built from TRBV27 and TRBJ1-6; 9 bases agree with TRBD1. Trimming removed 2 bases from V and 7 bases from J; junction bases left unmatched: 6. The CDR3 runs 16 residues. CDR1 and CDR2 from the germline V gene are MNHEY and SMNVEV (reference sequence).

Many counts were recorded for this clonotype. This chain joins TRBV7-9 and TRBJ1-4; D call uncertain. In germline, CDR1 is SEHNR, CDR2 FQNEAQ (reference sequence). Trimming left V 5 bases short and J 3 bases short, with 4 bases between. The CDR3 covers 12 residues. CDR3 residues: CASSPANEKLFF. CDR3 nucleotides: TGTGCCAGCAGCCCCGCTAATGAAAAACTGTTTTTT.

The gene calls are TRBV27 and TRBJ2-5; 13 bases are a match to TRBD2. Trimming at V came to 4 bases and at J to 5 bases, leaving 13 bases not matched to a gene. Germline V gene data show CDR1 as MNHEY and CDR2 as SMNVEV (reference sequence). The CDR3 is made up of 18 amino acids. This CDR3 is CASSWGLAGSSGWETQYF. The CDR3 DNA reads TGTGCCAGCAGTTGGGGACTAGCGGGAAGTAGCGGCTGGGAGACCCAGTACTTC.

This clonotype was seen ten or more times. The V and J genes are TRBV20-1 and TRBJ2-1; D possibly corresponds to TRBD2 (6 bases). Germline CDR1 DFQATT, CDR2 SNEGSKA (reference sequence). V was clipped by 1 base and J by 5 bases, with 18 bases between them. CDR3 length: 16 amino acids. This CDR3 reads CSARGGSGTPDNEQFF. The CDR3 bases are TGCAGTGCTAGAGGAGGTTCCGGGACTCCCGACAATGAGCAGTTCTTC.